This T cell receptor (beta chain) was captured by sequencing in a study of Graves' ophthalmopathy and Graves' hyperthyroidism. V was clipped by 0 bases and J by 5 bases, with 8 bases between them. Germline CDR1 reads SGHRS; CDR2 reads YFSETQ. CDR3 length equals 13 residues. Amplified material comprised TCR beta CDR3 regions derived from RNA transcripts. The workflow started with a first-round RT-PCR run with HTBI primers and then moved on to a second-round multiplex PCR. TCRdb independently ran MiXCR on the multiplex PCR reads; one entry per CDR3 protein. This repertoire shows 680,000 or so distinct CDR3 sequences, 22% found once; its top ten account for approximately 6.5%. In its sample, this clonotype was seen a few times.

The TCR comes from a woman aged 18 to 35 with stable Graves' hyperthyroidism. Some clones in this sample may be carry-over from other donors' samples. Material: peripheral blood. This chain uses TRBV5-1 with TRBJ1-1; D not certain. This CDR3 is CASSLASQTEAFF. DNA of the CDR3: TGCGCCAGCAGCTTGGCCTCGCAGACTGAAGCTTTCTTT. The whole variable domain, remainder taken from reference TRBV5-1 and TRBJ1-1, is KAGVTQTPRYLIKTRGQQVTLSCSPISGHRSVSWYQQTPGQGLQFLFEYFSETQRNKGNFPGRFSGRQFSNSRSEMNVSTLELGDSALYLCASSLASQTEAFFGQGTRLTVV.